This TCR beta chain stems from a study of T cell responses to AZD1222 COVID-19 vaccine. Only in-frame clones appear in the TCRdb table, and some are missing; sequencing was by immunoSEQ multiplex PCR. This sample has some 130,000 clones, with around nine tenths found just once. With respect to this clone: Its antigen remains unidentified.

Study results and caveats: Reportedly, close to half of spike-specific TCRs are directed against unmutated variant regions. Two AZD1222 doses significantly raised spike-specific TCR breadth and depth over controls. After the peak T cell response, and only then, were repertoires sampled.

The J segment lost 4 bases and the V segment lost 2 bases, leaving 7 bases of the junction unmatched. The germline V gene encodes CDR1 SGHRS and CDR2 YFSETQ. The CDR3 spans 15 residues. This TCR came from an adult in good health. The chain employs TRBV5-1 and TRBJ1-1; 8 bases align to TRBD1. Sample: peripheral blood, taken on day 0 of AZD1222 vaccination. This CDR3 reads CASSLKQGVSTEAFF. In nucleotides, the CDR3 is TGCGCCAGCAGCTTAAAACAGGGGGTGAGCACTGAAGCTTTCTTT.